These 29 T cell receptor beta chains were sequenced from one sample in a study of cytomegalovirus exposure and HLA in healthy donors. A multiplex PCR was run with 60 Vbeta primers and 13 Jbeta primers. Profiling relied on immunoSEQ multiplex PCR, and the TCRdb table lists in-frame clones only, not all of them. The sample shows around 200,000 clones, 70% to 85% of them seen only once. The sample comprised PBMCs. The receptors were sampled from a girl aged 2-10 years in good health and CMV-seronegative.

The chain carries TRBV20-1 and TRBJ1-4; D gene uncertain. The germline V and J ends were trimmed by 6 bases and 8 bases, with 10 bases remaining between them. From germline, CDR1 is DFQATT and CDR2 SNEGSKA (reference sequence). The CDR3 is 11 residues long. The CDR3 loop is CSAARGEKLFF. In DNA form, the CDR3 reads TGCAGTGCCGCTCGCGGGGAAAAACTGTTTTTT.

The V gene is TRBV5-4, the J gene TRBJ2-5; the match to TRBD1 covers 7 bases. The last part of the DNA fits TRBJ2-7 better; the J call may be wrong. The CDR3 is made up of 14 amino acids. CDR1 is SGHNT, CDR2 YYREEE, per germline (reference sequence). Here the CDR3 reads CASSIRQGTYEQYF. CDR3 coding DNA: TGTGCCAGCAGCATTCGACAGGGTACCTACGAGCAGTACTTC.

The V call is TRBV6-5, the J call TRBJ1-2; weak D call: TRBD1 (5 bases). Germline CDR1 MNHEY, CDR2 SVGAGI. Trimming left V 6 bases short and J 6 bases short, with 17 bases between. The CDR3 has 14 residues. The CDR3 reads CASRPQVQLDGYTF. The CDR3 DNA reads TGTGCCAGCAGACCACAGGTCCAGCTGGATGGCTACACCTTC.

The rearrangement uses TRBV19 and TRBJ1-1, with TRBD1 matching 10 bases. The CDR3 is made up of 13 amino acids. Germline V gene data show CDR1 as LNHDA and CDR2 as SQIVND (reference sequence). V lost 9 bases to trimming and J lost 1 base; unmatched junction nucleotides: 2. CDR3 sequence (DNA): TGTGCCAGCGGGACAGGGGCGAACACTGAAGCTTTCTTT. Its translation: CASGTGANTEAFF.

This chain links TRBV29-1 with TRBJ1-1; 10 positions match TRBD1. Per the germline V gene, CDR1 is SQVTM and CDR2 is ANQGSEA. The CDR3 spans 17 residues. The V and J ends lost 4 bases and 1 base, in that order; junction bases with no gene match: 12. DNA for the CDR3: TGCAGCGTTGCGGCGGGACAGGGGACCCCACGGAACACTGAAGCTTTCTTT. It codes for CSVAAGQGTPRNTEAFF.

This clone was detected once. The J gene is TRBJ2-3, the V gene TRBV5-1; D is possibly TRBD1 (6 bases). Per germline, CDR1 SGHRS and CDR2 YFSETQ. This CDR3 spans 15 amino acids. Trimming removed 1 base at V and 0 bases at J, with 9 bases between. CDR3 residues: CASSLPGASTDTQYF. Here the CDR3 DNA reads TGCGCCAGCAGCTTGCCAGGGGCTAGCACAGATACGCAGTATTTT. The full variable domain, its missing parts supplied by reference TRBV5-1 and TRBJ2-3, is KAGVTQTPRYLIKTRGQQVTLSCSPISGHRSVSWYQQTPGQGLQFLFEYFSETQRNKGNFPGRFSGRQFSNSRSEMNVSTLELGDSALYLCASSLPGASTDTQYFGPGTRLTVL.

This clone was observed a few times. This chain connects TRBV28 to TRBJ1-3; possible D gene TRBD1, 6 bases. The CDR3 consists of 15 residues. Germline V lookup: CDR1 MDHEN, CDR2 SYDVKM. V was pared by 6 bases and J by 4 bases, with 16 bases between. The CDR3 DNA reads as TGTGCCAGCAGCCGAGATAGGACAGAAGGAAACACCATATATTTT. It translates to CASSRDRTEGNTIYF. Full variable domain (remainder filled in from reference TRBV28 and TRBJ1-3): DVKVTQSSRYLVKRTGEKVFLECVQDMDHENMFWYRQDPGLGLRLIYFSYDVKMKEKGDIPEGYSVSREKKERFSLILESASTNQTSMYLCASSRDRTEGNTIYFGEGSWLTVV.

This sequence joins TRBV5-6 and TRBJ2-3, with 9 bases that match TRBD1. This CDR3 region has 15 residues. Unmatched junction bases numbered 5, after V lost 4 bases and J lost 2 bases. Germline V lookup: CDR1 SGHDT, CDR2 YYEEEE. CDR3 DNA: TGTGCCAGCAGCCCCGGGACAGGGACCACAGATACGCAGTATTTT. It specifies CASSPGTGTTDTQYF.

The chain couples TRBV11-2 to TRBJ2-7; 7 bases fit TRBD2. The length of the CDR3 is 13 residues. Germline CDR1 and CDR2: SGHAT and FQNNGV. The trim removed 5 bases at V and 4 bases at J, leaving 5 bases unmatched. CDR3 bases: TGTGCCAGCAGCCCGGGGAGGGGATACGAGCAGTACTTC. It is translated as CASSPGRGYEQYF. Complete variable domain (other parts from reference TRBV11-2 and TRBJ2-7): EAGVAQSPRYKIIEKRQSVAFWCNPISGHATLYWYQQILGQGPKLLIQFQNNGVVDDSQLPKDRFSAERLKGVDSTLKIQPAKLEDSAVYLCASSPGRGYEQYFGPGTRLTVT.

For this clone: This CDR3 is also generated by other DNA sequences in the sample. The chain has TRBV9 and TRBJ2-5; 7 positions match TRBD2. The CDR3 covers 14 residues. J lost 2 bases, V lost 0 bases, and 1 base had no gene match. CDR1 is SGDLS and CDR2 is YYNGEE in the germline V gene. The CDR3 nucleotides read TGTGCCAGCAGCGTAGGTAGCGGGCAAGAGACCCAGTACTTC. Protein sequence: CASSVGSGQETQYF.

J is TRBJ1-2 and V is TRBV5-1, with TRBD1 matching 12 bases. The V gene's germline CDR1 is SGHRS and CDR2 YFSETQ. The trim removed 4 bases at V and 5 bases at J, leaving 3 bases unmatched. The CDR3 is 14 residues long. The DNA for the CDR3 is TGCGCCAGCAGCGCGGGACAGGGGGCTTATGGCTACACCTTC. This sequence encodes CASSAGQGAYGYTF.

The J gene is TRBJ2-5, the V gene TRBV9; D possibly corresponds to TRBD2 (5 bases). The CDR3 consists of 11 residues. V lost 0 bases and J 11 bases, leaving 8 bases between the germline ends. Germline V gene sequence: CDR1 SGDLS, CDR2 YYNGEE. CDR3 DNA: TGTGCCAGCAGCGTAGGGGAGATTCAGTACTTC. As protein: CASSVGEIQYF.

The CDR3 DNA reads TGTGCCAGCAGCGCGCTTACTGAAGCTTTCTTT. This sequence encodes CASSALTEAFF. The genes are TRBV5-6 and TRBJ1-1; D remains ambiguous. V dropped 4 bases and J dropped 5 bases, with 6 bases sitting between them. Germline lookup yields CDR1 SGHDT and CDR2 YYEEEE. There are 11 residues in the CDR3.

The chain combines TRBV5-1 with TRBJ1-1; D possibly corresponds to TRBD1 (6 bases). The CDR3 runs 14 residues. V lost 2 bases and J lost 0, with 8 bases in between. Germline V lookup: CDR1 SGHRS, CDR2 YFSETQ. The DNA of the CDR3 is TGCGCCAGCAGCTTCGGACAGCTGAACACTGAAGCTTTCTTT. Protein product: CASSFGQLNTEAFF.

The chain links TRBV18 to TRBJ1-5; 8 bases align to TRBD1. V lost 4 bases, J lost 6 bases, and 5 bases stayed unmatched. Germline loops: CDR1 KGHSH, CDR2 LQKENI. This CDR3 is built from 14 residues. CDR3 protein: CASSQDRGRQPQHF. CDR3 bases: TGTGCCAGCTCACAAGACAGGGGCCGTCAGCCCCAGCATTTT.

V gene TRBV2 combines with J gene TRBJ2-7; 8 bases match TRBD2. The CDR3 contains 11 residues. The V gene's germline CDR1 is SNHLY and CDR2 FYNNEI. After removal of 3 bases from V and 13 bases from J, the junction contained 5 bases not matched to a gene. This CDR3 reads CASSDREGPYF. Written as DNA, the CDR3 is TGTGCCAGCAGTGACCGGGAGGGCCCATACTTC.

The V and J genes are TRBV5-1 and TRBJ2-1; 9 nucleotides line up with TRBD2. CDR3 length: 15 residues. V shed 3 bases, J shed 5 bases, and the junction held 6 bases outside the gene matches. The V gene's germline CDR1 is SGHRS and CDR2 YFSETQ. This CDR3 reads CASSSTERGDNEQFF. CDR3 nucleotides: TGCGCCAGCAGCTCCACTGAGCGGGGGGACAATGAGCAGTTCTTC. The entire variable domain, with the rest obtained from reference TRBV5-1 and TRBJ2-1, is as follows: KAGVTQTPRYLIKTRGQQVTLSCSPISGHRSVSWYQQTPGQGLQFLFEYFSETQRNKGNFPGRFSGRQFSNSRSEMNVSTLELGDSALYLCASSSTERGDNEQFFGPGTRLTVL.

The V call is TRBV30, the J call TRBJ2-1; possible D gene TRBD2, 5 bases. This CDR3 region has 16 residues. CDR1 is GTSNPN and CDR2 is SVGIG in the germline V gene (reference sequence). V lost 2 bases, J lost 6 bases, and 20 bases lay in between. The chain's CDR3 is CAWSPGSPASGNEQFF. CDR3 coding DNA: TGTGCCTGGAGTCCGGGGAGCCCGGCCTCGGGCAATGAGCAGTTCTTC.

The table lists this clone with a few counts. The chain couples TRBV9 to TRBJ1-1; D may be TRBD1 (6 bases). Germline CDR1 SGDLS, CDR2 YYNGEE. The CDR3 length is 18 residues. Trimming cost V 0 bases and J 2 bases, with 20 bases left between them. The CDR3 spells CASSVVNPDRTVNTEAFF. The CDR3 nucleotides are TGTGCCAGCAGCGTAGTCAACCCTGACAGGACGGTCAACACTGAAGCTTTCTTT.

The chain combines TRBV11-2 with TRBJ2-7; possible D gene TRBD1, 6 bases. The CDR3 spans 12 residues. Between the trimmed V and J ends, which lost 3 bases and 4 bases, there was a span of 7 bases. Looked up from germline, CDR1 is SGHAT and CDR2 is FQNNGV. In DNA form, the CDR3 reads TGTGCCAGCAGCTTCAGGGGTTACGAGCAGTACTTC. It codes for CASSFRGYEQYF.

The V and J genes are TRBV6-4 and TRBJ2-3, with D unresolved. Trimming removed 5 bases from V and 0 bases from J, with 15 bases in between. Germline V gene lookup returns CDR1 MRHNA and CDR2 SNTAGT. The CDR3 runs to 16 residues. CDR3 sequence reads: CASSPTGGFSTDTQYF. CDR3 coding DNA: TGTGCCAGCAGTCCCACGGGTGGTTTTAGCACAGATACGCAGTATTTT.

The J gene is TRBJ1-1, the V gene TRBV29-1; 7 bases align to TRBD1. Germline-derived CDR1 and CDR2 are SQVTM and ANQGSEA. Trimming removed 2 bases from V and 8 bases from J; junction bases left unmatched: 14. CDR3 length equals 15 residues. The CDR3 DNA is TGCAGCGTTGAACCCGCCACCCGGACAGGTCGAGAAGCTTTCTTT. It specifies CSVEPATRTGREAFF. Full variable domain (missing parts from reference TRBV29-1 and TRBJ1-1): SAVISQKPSRDICQRGTSLTIQCQVDSQVTMMFWYRQQPGQSLTLIATANQGSEATYESGFVIDKFPISRPNLTFSTLTVSNMSPEDSSIYLCSVEPATRTGREAFFGQGTRLTVV.

The chain employs TRBV5-1 and TRBJ2-1, with TRBD2 matching 7 bases. The V gene end was trimmed by 4 bases and the J gene end by 8 bases; junction bases not matched to a gene: 6. The CDR3 loop spans 13 amino acids. The germline gives CDR1 SGHRS, CDR2 YFSETQ. The CDR3 DNA follows: TGCGCCAGCAGCCTCGGACTAGTTGATGAGCAGTTCTTC. Amino acids: CASSLGLVDEQFF.

The V and J genes are TRBV6-1 and TRBJ2-5; 8 bases line up with TRBD1. CDR3 size: 14 residues. The junction had 4 bases not matched to a gene; V was cut back by 2 bases and J by 5 bases. Germline assignment: CDR1 MNHNS and CDR2 SASEGT. The DNA for the CDR3 is TGTGCCAGCAGTGAACAGGGGGCGTGGGAGACCCAGTACTTC. Protein sequence: CASSEQGAWETQYF.

The V call is TRBV30, the J call TRBJ2-3; 14 nucleotides line up with TRBD2. V lost 8 bases, J lost 3 bases, and 4 bases stayed unmatched. The CDR3 runs to 14 residues. CDR1 GTSNPN and CDR2 SVGIG come from the germline V gene (reference sequence). This CDR3 reads CARRLAGGTDTQYF. CDR3 bases: TGTGCCCGACGACTAGCGGGAGGGACAGATACGCAGTATTTT.

The chain carries TRBV18 and TRBJ1-2, with no clear D. The CDR3 extends over 13 amino acids. Trimming cost V 3 bases and J 7 bases, with 12 bases left between them. Germline assignment: CDR1 KGHSH and CDR2 LQKENI. The CDR3 sequence is CASSPALYSGYTF. In DNA form, the CDR3 reads TGTGCCAGCTCACCGGCTCTTTATTCTGGCTACACCTTC.

CDR3 amino acids: CASSPRDKFYEQYF. CDR3 nucleotides: TGTGCCAGCAGTCCCCGGGACAAGTTTTACGAGCAGTACTTC. The gene calls are TRBV27 and TRBJ2-7; weak D call: TRBD1 (6 bases). V was shortened by 5 bases and J by 4 bases, with 15 bases between the two germline ends. Germline CDR1 MNHEY, CDR2 SMNVEV (reference sequence). The CDR3 is 14 amino acids.

The chain recombines TRBV6-1 with TRBJ1-2, with 7 bases that match TRBD1. Looked up from germline, CDR1 is MNHNS and CDR2 is SASEGT. The CDR3 totals 15 residues. With V trimmed by 3 bases and J by 0 bases, 4 bases remained unmatched. Written as DNA, the CDR3 is TGTGCCAGCAGTGACCCGGGACAGACTAACTATGGCTACACCTTC. Translation: CASSDPGQTNYGYTF.

J is TRBJ2-3 and V is TRBV2; 8 bases fit TRBD1. The germline V gene encodes CDR1 SNHLY and CDR2 FYNNEI. V dropped 6 bases and J dropped 1; count of bases not matched to a gene: 6. This CDR3 region has 15 residues. CDR3 coding DNA: TGTGCCAGCAGCCTGAGACAGGGGCGCACAGATACGCAGTATTTT. Translated, it gives CASSLRQGRTDTQYF.